A selection of T cell receptor beta chains follows, all from one sample in a study of preoperative IRX-2 immunotherapy in early breast cancer. Repertoires were generated with immunoSEQ multiplex PCR, while TCRdb's copy carries only in-frame clones and drops some. The sample lists fewer than 25,000 clones, about 90% occurring once. This specimen was tumor tissue, taken after IRX-2 immunotherapy. All receptors derive from a human donor with breast cancer. Both conserved end residues are part of each CDR3. The order of the fields is CDR3 DNA, CDR3 protein, clone size, J gene, D gene, V gene. D genes are given only for firm matches. Expanded clones get a size class; other rows say once, few or many, or leave the size out.

CDR3nt: TGTGCCAGCAGCGTAGGAGGGACAGCCTCCCTGCTTAGCTCCTATAATTCACCCCTCCACTTT; CDR3aa: CASSVGGTASLLSSYNSPLHF; abundance: -; j_gene: TRBJ1-6; d_gene: TRBD1; v_gene: TRBV9
CDR3nt: TGCGCCAGCAGCTTGGCGGCAGGGTCGGAGACCCAGTACTTC; CDR3aa: CASSLAAGSETQYF; abundance: -; j_gene: TRBJ2-5; d_gene: -; v_gene: TRBV5-1
CDR3nt: TGTGCCAGCAGTTACGCTGGACAGGGACTTGAAGCTTTCTTT; CDR3aa: CASSYAGQGLEAFF; abundance: -; j_gene: TRBJ1-1; d_gene: TRBD1; v_gene: TRBV6-6
CDR3nt: TGTGCCAGCAGCGTAGAAGGAACTGGGGGGGGGCGCCTGAACACCGGGGAGCTGTTTTTT; CDR3aa: CASSVEGTGGGRLNTGELFF; abundance: -; j_gene: TRBJ2-2; d_gene: -; v_gene: TRBV9
CDR3nt: TGCGCCAGCAGCTTACAGGGGCGGACTGAAGCTTTCTTT; CDR3aa: CASSLQGRTEAFF; abundance: -; j_gene: TRBJ1-1; d_gene: TRBD1; v_gene: TRBV5-1
CDR3nt: TGTGCCAGCAGCCCCCCCGGACTAGCGGGGGTATTGGAGACCCAGTACTTC; CDR3aa: CASSPPGLAGVLETQYF; abundance: -; j_gene: TRBJ2-5; d_gene: TRBD2; v_gene: TRBV27
CDR3nt: TGTGCCAGCAGTTTGCCAGGGAATTCACCCCTCCACTTT; CDR3aa: CASSLPGNSPLHF; abundance: -; j_gene: TRBJ1-6; d_gene: -; v_gene: TRBV27
CDR3nt: TGCAGCGTTGAAATGATGAACACTGAAGCTTTCTTT; CDR3aa: CSVEMMNTEAFF; abundance: -; j_gene: TRBJ1-1; d_gene: -; v_gene: TRBV29-1
CDR3nt: TGCAGCGTTCCTCCCGGGACAGCCTCAGATACGCAGTATTTT; CDR3aa: CSVPPGTASDTQYF; abundance: -; j_gene: TRBJ2-3; d_gene: TRBD1; v_gene: TRBV29-1
CDR3nt: TGTGCCAGCAGTTCAGTAGCGGGAGGGAGCAATGAGCAGTTCTTC; CDR3aa: CASSSVAGGSNEQFF; abundance: -; j_gene: TRBJ2-1; d_gene: TRBD2; v_gene: TRBV28
CDR3nt: TGTGCCAGCAGCTTGGGGGTAGGGGGCGTTAATGGCTACACCTTC; CDR3aa: CASSLGVGGVNGYTF; abundance: once; j_gene: TRBJ1-2; d_gene: TRBD1; v_gene: TRBV5-8
CDR3nt: TGTGCCAGCAGCCATTGGACGCACGCTAACTATGGCTACACCTTC; CDR3aa: CASSHWTHANYGYTF; abundance: -; j_gene: TRBJ1-2; d_gene: -; v_gene: TRBV14
CDR3nt: TGCGCCAGCAGTGGTTACACAGATACGCAGTATTTT; CDR3aa: CASSGYTDTQYF; abundance: -; j_gene: TRBJ2-3; d_gene: -; v_gene: TRBV10-1
CDR3nt: TGTGCCAGCAGCTTACTGGTGAACACTGAAGCTTTCTTT; CDR3aa: CASSLLVNTEAFF; abundance: -; j_gene: TRBJ1-1; d_gene: -; v_gene: TRBV7-9
CDR3nt: TGTGCCAGCAGGAATGGACAGGAACTCGTTTATAGCAATCAGCCCCAGCATTTT; CDR3aa: CASRNGQELVYSNQPQHF; abundance: -; j_gene: TRBJ1-5; d_gene: TRBD1; v_gene: TRBV2
CDR3nt: TGTGCTAGTGGTTTGGTGACAGGGGGCAAAGGCTACACCTTC; CDR3aa: CASGLVTGGKGYTF; abundance: few; j_gene: TRBJ1-2; d_gene: TRBD1; v_gene: TRBV12-5
CDR3nt: TGTGCCTGGAGTGGGGGAGGAAGCCAAGATACGCAGTATTTT; CDR3aa: CAWSGGGSQDTQYF; abundance: few; j_gene: TRBJ2-3; d_gene: -; v_gene: TRBV30
CDR3nt: TGTGCCAGCAGAGGGGGACCGATCTCCTACAATGAGCAGTTCTTC; CDR3aa: CASRGGPISYNEQFF; abundance: -; j_gene: TRBJ2-1; d_gene: -; v_gene: TRBV28
CDR3nt: TGTGCCAGCAGTGAAGGCCCCGGGACAGGGGCGGGCAATCAGCCCCAGCATTTT; CDR3aa: CASSEGPGTGAGNQPQHF; abundance: -; j_gene: TRBJ1-5; d_gene: TRBD1; v_gene: TRBV2
CDR3nt: TGTGCCAGCAGGGACAGAGACATTCAGTACTTC; CDR3aa: CASRDRDIQYF; abundance: -; j_gene: TRBJ2-4; d_gene: -; v_gene: TRBV28
CDR3nt: TGCGCCAGCAGGCATGAGGGGCAGGGAGATGAAAAACTGTTTTTT; CDR3aa: CASRHEGQGDEKLFF; abundance: -; j_gene: TRBJ1-4; d_gene: -; v_gene: TRBV5-1
CDR3nt: TGTGCCAGCTCACCACAGGCAGGGTGGGTGGAGGGCTACACCTTC; CDR3aa: CASSPQAGWVEGYTF; abundance: -; j_gene: TRBJ1-2; d_gene: -; v_gene: TRBV18
CDR3nt: TGTGCCAGCAGCTTAGACAGGGCAGATACGCAGTATTTT; CDR3aa: CASSLDRADTQYF; abundance: -; j_gene: TRBJ2-3; d_gene: -; v_gene: TRBV7-2
CDR3nt: TGTGCCAGCAGCTTGGGAGGGCCCGGTTTAGGGCAGCCCCAGCATTTT; CDR3aa: CASSLGGPGLGQPQHF; abundance: -; j_gene: TRBJ1-5; d_gene: -; v_gene: TRBV7-8
CDR3nt: TGTGCCAGCAGTTTTGGGACTGAAGCTTTCTTT; CDR3aa: CASSFGTEAFF; abundance: -; j_gene: TRBJ1-1; d_gene: -; v_gene: TRBV28
CDR3nt: TGTGCCAGTAGTATGGTGTCGGGCAGGGAGATCGAGGGCTACACCTTC; CDR3aa: CASSMVSGREIEGYTF; abundance: -; j_gene: TRBJ1-2; d_gene: -; v_gene: TRBV19
CDR3nt: TGTGCCAGCAGCTTAAGTGGAGGGTCTGGGGCCAACGTCCTGACTTTC; CDR3aa: CASSLSGGSGANVLTF; abundance: once; j_gene: TRBJ2-6; d_gene: -; v_gene: TRBV11-3
CDR3nt: TGTGCCAGCAGTGCAGGGGGCACGGAAGCTTTCTTT; CDR3aa: CASSAGGTEAFF; abundance: -; j_gene: TRBJ1-1; d_gene: TRBD1; v_gene: TRBV6-5
CDR3nt: TGTGCCAGTAGTAACAGACAGACCAACCAAGAGACCCAGTACTTC; CDR3aa: CASSNRQTNQETQYF; abundance: -; j_gene: TRBJ2-5; d_gene: -; v_gene: TRBV19
CDR3nt: TGTGCCAGCAGCCAATCGACGGGTCAGCCCCAGCATTTT; CDR3aa: CASSQSTGQPQHF; abundance: -; j_gene: TRBJ1-5; d_gene: -; v_gene: TRBV16
CDR3nt: TGTGCCAGCAGCGTAACAGGGATCTATGGCTACACCTTC; CDR3aa: CASSVTGIYGYTF; abundance: -; j_gene: TRBJ1-2; d_gene: -; v_gene: TRBV9
CDR3nt: TGTGCCAGCAGCCCTAGCCCGGACAGCTCCCCGACTCCTATGGGAGGCTACACCTTC; CDR3aa: CASSPSPDSSPTPMGGYTF; abundance: once; j_gene: TRBJ1-2; d_gene: -; v_gene: TRBV6-4
CDR3nt: TGTGCCAGCAGCCTGGACAGGGTGAACACTGAAGCTTTCTTT; CDR3aa: CASSLDRVNTEAFF; abundance: -; j_gene: TRBJ1-1; d_gene: TRBD1; v_gene: TRBV28
CDR3nt: TGTGCCAGCAGCTCTTGGACAGGGGGTAGTAGCTATGGCTACACCTTC; CDR3aa: CASSSWTGGSSYGYTF; abundance: -; j_gene: TRBJ1-2; d_gene: TRBD1; v_gene: TRBV7-6
CDR3nt: TGTGCCAGCAGCTTGGAACCGAAGTCGAGTACTGAAGCTTTCTTT; CDR3aa: CASSLEPKSSTEAFF; abundance: -; j_gene: TRBJ1-1; d_gene: -; v_gene: TRBV5-6
CDR3nt: TGTGCCAGCAGCTTACAGCGCAGGTGGGGAAGTGAAAAACTGTTTTTT; CDR3aa: CASSLQRRWGSEKLFF; abundance: -; j_gene: TRBJ1-4; d_gene: -; v_gene: TRBV7-2
CDR3nt: TGTGCCAGCAGTGAAAGCCTTATCCGGGGCCGGGACCCCTATGGCTACACCTTC; CDR3aa: CASSESLIRGRDPYGYTF; abundance: -; j_gene: TRBJ1-2; d_gene: -; v_gene: TRBV2
CDR3nt: TGCGCCAGCAGCTCTCCGGGGCTATCCACAGATACGCAGTATTTT; CDR3aa: CASSSPGLSTDTQYF; abundance: -; j_gene: TRBJ2-3; d_gene: -; v_gene: TRBV5-1
CDR3nt: TGTGCCAGCAGCTTAGGCGGGGAAAACATTCAGTACTTC; CDR3aa: CASSLGGENIQYF; abundance: -; j_gene: TRBJ2-4; d_gene: -; v_gene: TRBV11-3
CDR3nt: TGTGCCAGCAGTCAAGGCGGGGGGGAGAGGGAGACCCAGTACTTC; CDR3aa: CASSQGGGERETQYF; abundance: -; j_gene: TRBJ2-5; d_gene: TRBD2; v_gene: TRBV2
CDR3nt: TGCGCCAGCAGTGATGGGGACAGGGTTTTCGCGGGGGGACAAGAGACCCAGTACTTC; CDR3aa: CASSDGDRVFAGGQETQYF; abundance: -; j_gene: TRBJ2-5; d_gene: -; v_gene: TRBV10-1
CDR3nt: TGCGCCAGCAGCCAGTTAGGGAGCAATCAGCCCCAGCATTTT; CDR3aa: CASSQLGSNQPQHF; abundance: -; j_gene: TRBJ1-5; d_gene: -; v_gene: TRBV4-1
CDR3nt: TGTGCCAGCAGCTCGTCCTGGGGGTGGCCGACCGCCGGAAACACCATATATTTT; CDR3aa: CASSSSWGWPTAGNTIYF; abundance: -; j_gene: TRBJ1-3; d_gene: -; v_gene: TRBV5-6
CDR3nt: TGTGCCAGCAGCTTAAAGTTGACTCCTGGGGGTGGCTACACCTTC; CDR3aa: CASSLKLTPGGGYTF; abundance: -; j_gene: TRBJ1-2; d_gene: -; v_gene: TRBV7-8
CDR3nt: TGTGCCAGCGGGACAGGGGGCGGGGAGACCCAGTACTTC; CDR3aa: CASGTGGGETQYF; abundance: -; j_gene: TRBJ2-5; d_gene: TRBD1; v_gene: TRBV2
CDR3nt: TGTGCCAGCAGCTGGGAGGGGGGGCGACCGTATAATTCACCCCTCCACTTT; CDR3aa: CASSWEGGRPYNSPLHF; abundance: -; j_gene: TRBJ1-6; d_gene: -; v_gene: TRBV5-4
CDR3nt: TGTGCCAGCCCTAGTCAAGGACAGACTTACAATGAGCAGTTCTTC; CDR3aa: CASPSQGQTYNEQFF; abundance: -; j_gene: TRBJ2-1; d_gene: -; v_gene: TRBV6-5
CDR3nt: TGCGCCAGCAGCCCCTACACTGACAGCCTTAATGAAAAACTGTTTTTT; CDR3aa: CASSPYTDSLNEKLFF; abundance: -; j_gene: TRBJ1-4; d_gene: -; v_gene: TRBV5-1
CDR3nt: TGTGCCAGCAGCCTAAGAACGGACTATTCCTACAATGAGCAGTTCTTC; CDR3aa: CASSLRTDYSYNEQFF; abundance: -; j_gene: TRBJ2-1; d_gene: -; v_gene: TRBV11-2
CDR3nt: TGTGCCAGCAGCTTCATAGCGGGGGGGATGGGGGAGACCCAGTACTTC; CDR3aa: CASSFIAGGMGETQYF; abundance: once; j_gene: TRBJ2-5; d_gene: TRBD2; v_gene: TRBV5-4
CDR3nt: TGCGCCAGCAGCCCGGGTTCACGGGGATTCACAGATACGCAGTATTTT; CDR3aa: CASSPGSRGFTDTQYF; abundance: -; j_gene: TRBJ2-3; d_gene: -; v_gene: TRBV5-1
CDR3nt: TGTGCCAGCAGCTTAGAGCTGGGACATAATTCACCCCTCCACTTT; CDR3aa: CASSLELGHNSPLHF; abundance: -; j_gene: TRBJ1-6; d_gene: -; v_gene: TRBV7-8
CDR3nt: TGTGCCACCAGCAGAGGGGACAGGGAGACTGAAGCTTTCTTT; CDR3aa: CATSRGDRETEAFF; abundance: -; j_gene: TRBJ1-1; d_gene: TRBD1; v_gene: TRBV15